Below are 22 T cell receptor beta chains sequenced from a single sample in a study of beta chain features in type 1 diabetes. TCRB transcripts that were expressed got sequenced, as all of the isolated RNA had been reverse transcribed. Sequenced by immunoSEQ multiplex PCR; TCRdb stores in-frame clones only, minus some. In the table there are a few hundred thousand clones, about 13% of which are singletons. Study conclusions and caveats: People with Type 1 diabetes carried modestly yet significantly shorter TCRB CDR3s in all four CD4+ subsets.

No antigens are known for them. Sequenced: naive CD4+ T cells from blood. These receptors came from a woman aged 18 to 35 with type 1 diabetes.

With regard to this clone: The same CDR3 arises from other DNA sequences in this sample as well. This sequence joins TRBV7-9 and TRBJ2-7; tentatively, D is TRBD1 (6 bases). CDR1 SEHNR and CDR2 FQNEAQ come from the germline V gene (reference sequence). The length of the CDR3 is 13 residues. V was shortened by 0 bases and J by 4 bases, with 7 bases between the two germline ends. The CDR3 protein is CASSLARGYEQYF. CDR3 bases: TGTGCCAGCAGCTTAGCCAGGGGTTACGAGCAGTACTTC.

CDR3 amino acids: CAWSGQAGYTF. DNA of the CDR3: TGTGCCTGGAGCGGACAGGCTGGCTACACCTTC. The chain couples TRBV30 to TRBJ1-2, with 7 bases matching TRBD1. There are 11 residues in the CDR3. The germline CDR1 and CDR2 sequences are GTSNPN and SVGIG (reference sequence). The ends lost 3 bases at V and 7 bases at J; junction bases unmatched: 2. The complete variable domain, with remaining parts taken from reference TRBV30 and TRBJ1-2, reads SQTIHQWPATLVQPVGSPLSLECTVEGTSNPNLYWYRQAAGRGLQLLFYSVGIGQISSEVPQNLSASRPQDRQFILSSKKLLLSDSGFYLCAWSGQAGYTFGSGTRLTVV.

The chain links TRBV15 to TRBJ2-3; the match to TRBD2 covers 10 bases. Germline trimming cut 5 bases from V and 0 bases from J; bases unmatched to any gene: 5. CDR1 LNHNV and CDR2 YYDKDF come from the germline V gene (reference sequence). The CDR3 spans 16 residues. The CDR3 loop reads CATSARLAGSTDTQYF. The CDR3 DNA reads TGTGCCACCAGCGCTCGACTAGCGGGTAGCACAGATACGCAGTATTTT.

The chain couples TRBV9 to TRBJ2-1; perhaps TRBD1 as D (6 bases). This CDR3 comprises 12 residues. Between the trimmed V and J ends, which lost 2 bases and 9 bases, there was a span of 9 bases. Germline CDR1 and CDR2: SGDLS and YYNGEE. This CDR3 is CASSVTRGEQFF. The CDR3 nucleotides read TGTGCCAGCAGCGTTACCAGGGGTGAGCAGTTCTTC.

This clone has only a few counts. The chain links TRBV29-1 to TRBJ2-1; TRBD1 matches 8 bases. Germline loops: CDR1 SQVTM, CDR2 ANQGSEA. CDR3 size: 20 residues. J lost 4 bases, V lost 3 bases, and 23 bases had no gene match. Written as DNA, the CDR3 is TGCAGCGTTGATCCTCGGGGGACAGGACGCGGGGTGGGGACATACAATGAGCAGTTCTTC. Protein product: CSVDPRGTGRGVGTYNEQFF.

The genes are TRBV5-4 and TRBJ2-1; 9 bases match TRBD2. The CDR3 has 15 residues. From germline, CDR1 is SGHNT and CDR2 YYREEE (reference sequence). The trim removed 4 bases at V and 5 bases at J, leaving 7 bases unmatched. CDR3 bases: TGTGCCAGCAGCCATAGCGGGAGCGGGGACAATGAGCAGTTCTTC. Its protein product is CASSHSGSGDNEQFF. Looking up the rest from reference TRBV5-4 and TRBJ2-1 gives the full variable domain: ETGVTQSPTHLIKTRGQQVTLRCSSQSGHNTVSWYQQALGQGPQFIFQYYREEENGRGNFPPRFSGLQFPNYSSELNVNALELDDSALYLCASSHSGSGDNEQFFGPGTRLTVL.

The DNA for the CDR3 is TGCAGTGCTAGGGGTCAGGGTGGCTACACCTTC. Its translation: CSARGQGGYTF. The chain is built from TRBV20-1 and TRBJ1-2, with D possibly being TRBD1 (5 bases). V gave up 3 bases and J gave up 7 bases, with 9 bases separating them. From germline, CDR1 is DFQATT and CDR2 SNEGSKA (reference sequence). The CDR3 loop spans 11 amino acids.

This clone was seen only a few times. The chain recombines TRBV28 with TRBJ2-2, with 7 bases fitting TRBD1. There are 15 residues in the CDR3. Germline-derived CDR1 and CDR2 are MDHEN and SYDVKM. After removal of 4 bases from V and 0 bases from J, the junction contained 2 bases not matched to a gene. CDR3 DNA sequence: TGTGCCAGCAGTTGGACAGGAGCGAACACCGGGGAGCTGTTTTTT. Translated, it gives CASSWTGANTGELFF.

The gene calls are TRBV11-2 and TRBJ2-7; 16 nucleotides align to TRBD2. V trimming: 5 bases; J trimming: 4 bases; junction bases outside the gene matches: 14. The germline V gene encodes CDR1 SGHAT and CDR2 FQNNGV. The CDR3 length is 19 residues. As DNA, the CDR3 is TGTGCCAGCAGCCCATTCCCGGGACTAGCGGGAGGGCCGCGGTACGAGCAGTACTTC. Protein sequence: CASSPFPGLAGGPRYEQYF. The full variable domain, in which reference TRBV11-2 and TRBJ2-7 provide the parts outside the CDR3, is EAGVAQSPRYKIIEKRQSVAFWCNPISGHATLYWYQQILGQGPKLLIQFQNNGVVDDSQLPKDRFSAERLKGVDSTLKIQPAKLEDSAVYLCASSPFPGLAGGPRYEQYFGPGTRLTVT.

This chain uses TRBV11-2 with TRBJ2-1; possible D gene TRBD1, 6 bases. The CDR3 consists of 16 residues. Trimming pared 1 base from V and 0 bases from J, leaving 10 bases between. Germline CDR1 and CDR2: SGHAT and FQNNGV. As DNA, the CDR3 is TGTGCCAGCAGCTTAGTACCAGGGGTCTCCTACAATGAGCAGTTCTTC. Its translation is CASSLVPGVSYNEQFF.

V is TRBV7-9 and J is TRBJ2-5, with TRBD2 as a possible D gene (5 bases). The CDR3 length is 15 residues. V lost 2 bases to trimming and J lost 1 base, with 11 bases between them. Germline loops: CDR1 SEHNR, CDR2 FQNEAQ (reference sequence). This CDR3 is CASSLSSGIQETQYF. The CDR3 DNA reads as TGTGCCAGCAGCTTAAGCAGCGGTATCCAAGAGACCCAGTACTTC.

Only a few counts were recorded for this clone. This sequence joins TRBV19 and TRBJ1-1, with D uncertain. V was pared by 6 bases and J by 1 base, with 9 bases between. Germline V lookup: CDR1 LNHDA, CDR2 SQIVND (reference sequence). CDR3 length equals 13 residues. The CDR3 DNA is TGTGCCAGTAGCACGACTGGGAACACTGAAGCTTTCTTT. Residues: CASSTTGNTEAFF.

V and J are TRBV9 and TRBJ2-3; 7 nucleotides agree with TRBD2. CDR1 and CDR2 (germline): SGDLS, YYNGEE. The CDR3 length is 14 residues. With V trimmed by 1 base and J by 4 bases, 3 bases remained unmatched. The CDR3 spells CASSVWAGADTQYF. In DNA, the CDR3 is TGTGCCAGCAGCGTATGGGCGGGAGCAGATACGCAGTATTTT.

The chain carries TRBV28 and TRBJ2-7; 13 bases align to TRBD2. CDR3 length equals 16 residues. Germline V CDR1 and CDR2: MDHEN, SYDVKM. V lost 5 bases to trimming and J lost 2 bases; unmatched junction nucleotides: 6. The CDR3 DNA follows: TGTGCCAGCAGTGACGGAGGGACTAGCGGGACCTACGAGCAGTACTTC. Protein: CASSDGGTSGTYEQYF.

This chain connects TRBV18 to TRBJ2-7, with D perhaps TRBD2 (6 bases). The CDR3 length is 15 residues. Germline assignment: CDR1 KGHSH and CDR2 LQKENI. V shed 4 bases and J shed 3 bases, with 16 bases lying between them. CDR3 nucleotides: TGTGCCAGCTCACTGCAGCGGGCGATGGTCTACGAGCAGTACTTC. Its protein is CASSLQRAMVYEQYF.

This clone was counted between two and nine times. The rearrangement uses TRBV5-6 and TRBJ1-2; 9 nucleotides match TRBD1. Germline CDR1 is SGHDT and CDR2 is YYEEEE. Trimming took 4 bases from V and 4 from J; bases not matched to a gene: 11. The CDR3 contains 16 residues. The CDR3 protein is CASSRTPGQGAYGYTF. CDR3 sequence (DNA): TGTGCCAGCAGCCGAACACCGGGACAGGGAGCCTATGGCTACACCTTC.

This clone was seen only a few times. The rearrangement links TRBV7-3 to TRBJ2-2; 8 nucleotides agree with TRBD2. CDR1 is SGHTA and CDR2 is FQGTGA in the germline V gene. CDR3 length: 15 amino acids. The J segment lost 3 bases and the V segment lost 6 bases, leaving 6 bases of the junction unmatched. CDR3 coding DNA: TGTGCCAGCAGGGCCTCGGGAGGGGACACCGGGGAGCTGTTTTTT. Protein: CASRASGGDTGELFF.

This clone was counted between two and nine times. The chain has TRBV5-1 and TRBJ1-5; D may be TRBD1 (5 bases). Trimming cost V 4 bases and J 2 bases, with 13 bases left between them. The CDR3 length is 15 residues. Germline V lookup: CDR1 SGHRS, CDR2 YFSETQ. CDR3 in amino acids: CASSPGTGGNQPQHF. The CDR3 DNA reads as TGCGCCAGCAGCCCCGGGACGGGAGGCAATCAGCCCCAGCATTTT. The complete variable domain, with remaining parts taken from reference TRBV5-1 and TRBJ1-5, reads KAGVTQTPRYLIKTRGQQVTLSCSPISGHRSVSWYQQTPGQGLQFLFEYFSETQRNKGNFPGRFSGRQFSNSRSEMNVSTLELGDSALYLCASSPGTGGNQPQHFGDGTRLSIL.

The chain uses TRBV25-1 and TRBJ2-2; weak D call: TRBD2 (5 bases). Between the trimmed V and J ends, which lost 2 bases and 2 bases, there was a span of 9 bases. This CDR3 is built from 15 residues. CDR1 and CDR2 (germline): MGHDK, SYGVNS. The CDR3 spells CASSEPRTNTGELFF. Here the CDR3 DNA reads TGTGCCAGCAGTGAACCGAGGACTAACACCGGGGAGCTGTTTTTT.

V and J are TRBV28 and TRBJ1-1, with unresolved D. Germline V gene sequence: CDR1 MDHEN, CDR2 SYDVKM. This CDR3 is 11 amino acids long. In DNA, the CDR3 is TGTGGGGCCCTGGGGAACACTGAAGCTTTCTTT. This translates into CGALGNTEAFF.

This clone was seen more than once but under ten times. This chain joins TRBV30 and TRBJ1-2; D not resolved. Germline V gene sequence: CDR1 GTSNPN, CDR2 SVGIG (reference sequence). The CDR3 is 13 amino acids. V dropped 8 bases and J dropped 8 bases, with 21 bases sitting between them. DNA for the CDR3: TGTGCCGGACGGACTGGGAATAAGTGGGGCTACACCTTC. Translation: CAGRTGNKWGYTF.

V and J are TRBV6-6 and TRBJ2-2; TRBD2 agrees at 8 bases. The CDR3 spans 14 residues. V lost 7 bases, J lost 5 bases, and 6 bases stayed unmatched. CDR1 and CDR2 (germline): MNHNY, SVGAGI (reference sequence). DNA for the CDR3: TGTGCCAGCATTAGAGCGGGAGAGACCGGGGAGCTGTTTTTT. It yields the protein CASIRAGETGELFF.